This T cell receptor (beta chain) was recorded in a study of cytomegalovirus exposure and HLA in healthy donors. Overall study findings and caveats: Cytomegalovirus-associated status was assigned to 164 TCR beta chains.

Of note for this clone: Its target is unknown. Other DNA sequences in the sample encode the same CDR3.

The V gene end was trimmed by 2 bases and the J gene end by 0 bases; junction bases not matched to a gene: 7. This CDR3 has 19 residues. The V gene's germline CDR1 is SGHTA and CDR2 FQGTGA. The PCR had 60 Vbeta and 13 Jbeta primers. Repertoires were generated with immunoSEQ multiplex PCR, while TCRdb's copy carries only in-frame clones and drops some. The repertoire holds some 140,000 clones, with around 82% as singletons. Sequencing was carried out using PBMCs. The sequence derives from a woman aged 40 to 49 in good health and CMV-seropositive. The gene calls are TRBV7-3 and TRBJ2-1, with 13 positions matching TRBD2. CDR3 sequence (DNA): TGTGCCAGCAGCTTACAACTAGCGGGAGGGCCGAGCTCCTACAATGAGCAGTTCTTC. Its translation is CASSLQLAGGPSSYNEQFF.